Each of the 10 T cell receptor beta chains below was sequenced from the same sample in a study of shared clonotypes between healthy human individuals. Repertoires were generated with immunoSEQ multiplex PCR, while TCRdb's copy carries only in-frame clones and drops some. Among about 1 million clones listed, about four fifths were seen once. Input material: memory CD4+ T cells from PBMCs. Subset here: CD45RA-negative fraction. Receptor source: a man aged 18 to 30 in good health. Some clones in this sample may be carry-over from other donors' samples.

Here the CDR3 reads CASGDRGNYNEQFF. For the CDR3, the DNA is TGTGCCAGCGGAGACAGGGGGAATTACAATGAGCAGTTCTTC. V gene TRBV11-1 combines with J gene TRBJ2-1, with 9 bases identical to TRBD1. V was pared by 8 bases and J by 4 bases, with 6 bases of the junction left unmatched. Germline-derived CDR1 and CDR2 are SGHAT and FQDESV (reference sequence). This CDR3 comprises 14 residues.

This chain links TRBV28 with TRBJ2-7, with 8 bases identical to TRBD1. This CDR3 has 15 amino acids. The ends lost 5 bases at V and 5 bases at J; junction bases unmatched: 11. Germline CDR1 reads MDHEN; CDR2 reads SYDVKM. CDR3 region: CASSLGDRGRNEQYF. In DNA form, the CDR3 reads TGTGCCAGCAGTCTAGGAGACAGGGGACGGAACGAGCAGTACTTC.

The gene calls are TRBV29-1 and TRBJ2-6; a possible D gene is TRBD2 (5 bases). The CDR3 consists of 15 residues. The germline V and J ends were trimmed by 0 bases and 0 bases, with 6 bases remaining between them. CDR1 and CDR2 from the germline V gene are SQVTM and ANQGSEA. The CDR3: CSVEDGSSGANVLTF. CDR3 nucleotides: TGCAGCGTTGAAGATGGGAGCTCTGGGGCCAACGTCCTGACTTTC.

CDR3 DNA sequence: TGTGCCAGCAGCTTAAGCCCAGTGAGCTCTGGGGCCAACGTCCTGACTTTC. It translates to CASSLSPVSSGANVLTF. The V call is TRBV7-3, the J call TRBJ2-6, with D uncertain. Trimming removed 1 base from V and 0 bases from J, with 10 bases in between. This CDR3 is built from 17 residues. CDR1 SGHTA and CDR2 FQGTGA come from the germline V gene.

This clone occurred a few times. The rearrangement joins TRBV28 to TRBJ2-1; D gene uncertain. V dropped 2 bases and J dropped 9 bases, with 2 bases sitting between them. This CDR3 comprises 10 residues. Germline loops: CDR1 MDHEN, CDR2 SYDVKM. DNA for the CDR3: TGTGCCAGCAGTTTAGGTGAGCAGTTCTTC. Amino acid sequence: CASSLGEQFF. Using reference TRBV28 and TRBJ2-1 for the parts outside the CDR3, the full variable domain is DVKVTQSSRYLVKRTGEKVFLECVQDMDHENMFWYRQDPGLGLRLIYFSYDVKMKEKGDIPEGYSVSREKKERFSLILESASTNQTSMYLCASSLGEQFFGPGTRLTVL.

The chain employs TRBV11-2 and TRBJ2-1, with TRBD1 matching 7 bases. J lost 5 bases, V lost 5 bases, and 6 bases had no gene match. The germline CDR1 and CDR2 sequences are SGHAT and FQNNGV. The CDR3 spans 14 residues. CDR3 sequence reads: CASSAGDSHNEQFF. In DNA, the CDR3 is TGTGCCAGCAGCGCCGGGGACAGCCACAATGAGCAGTTCTTC.

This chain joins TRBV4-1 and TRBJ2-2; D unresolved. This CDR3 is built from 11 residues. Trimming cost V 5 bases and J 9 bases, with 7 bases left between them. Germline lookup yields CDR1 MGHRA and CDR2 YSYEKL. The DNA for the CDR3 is TGCGCCAGCAGCGGGATAAGGGAGCTGTTTTTT. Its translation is CASSGIRELFF.

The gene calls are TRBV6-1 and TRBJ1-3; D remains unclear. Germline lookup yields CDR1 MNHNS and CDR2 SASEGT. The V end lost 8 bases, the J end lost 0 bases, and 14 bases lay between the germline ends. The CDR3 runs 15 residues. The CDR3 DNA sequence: TGTGCCAGCCTGGCGCGACTGCTCTCTGGAAACACCATATATTTT. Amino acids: CASLARLLSGNTIYF.

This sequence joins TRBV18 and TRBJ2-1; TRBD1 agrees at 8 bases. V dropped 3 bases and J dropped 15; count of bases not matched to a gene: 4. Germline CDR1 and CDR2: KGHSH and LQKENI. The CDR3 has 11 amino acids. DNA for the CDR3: TGTGCCAGCTCACCGGACAGGGACCGGTTCTTC. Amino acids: CASSPDRDRFF. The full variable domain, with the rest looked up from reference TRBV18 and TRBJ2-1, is NAGVMQNPRHLVRRRGQEARLRCSPMKGHSHVYWYRQLPEEGLKFMVYLQKENIIDESGMPKERFSAEFPKEGPSILRIQQVVRGDSAAYFCASSPDRDRFFGPGTRLTVL.

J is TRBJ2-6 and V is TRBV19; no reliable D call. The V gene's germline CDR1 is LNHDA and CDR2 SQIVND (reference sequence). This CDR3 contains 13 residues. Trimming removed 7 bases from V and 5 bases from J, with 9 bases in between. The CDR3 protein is CASTTGWANVLTF. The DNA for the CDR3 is TGTGCCAGTACCACGGGCTGGGCCAACGTCCTGACTTTC.